The clone carrying this TCR beta chain came up a few times. Its antigen remains unidentified. RNA transcripts served as the template for amplifying TCR beta CDR3 regions. TCR CDR3 regions were first amplified by RT-PCR with HTBI primers. TCRdb fed the multiplex PCR reads into MiXCR, producing one record per CDR3 protein. The data show approximately 360,000 distinct CDR3 sequences, with roughly 25% seen just once and about 73% held by the top ten. J lost 2 bases, V lost 6 bases, and 6 bases had no gene match. CDR1 is SEHNR and CDR2 is FQNEAQ in the germline V gene (reference sequence). The CDR3 spans 15 residues. This specimen comes from a study of T cells in Graves' hyperthyroidism and ophthalmopathy. On the study more broadly: Any treatment followed the collection of peripheral blood at initial diagnosis. The study, taken as a whole, reports: Blood samples included most of the expanded thyroid clonotypes exceeding 0.001. Ophthalmopathy and stable hyperthyroidism were separated by a 13 V-J model.

Thyroid ultrasound, orbital computed tomography, clinical symptoms, and serum thyroxine and TRAb underpinned diagnoses. The sequence was obtained from a man aged 50-59 years with Graves' hyperthyroidism. Sequenced: blood. The V and J genes are TRBV7-9 and TRBJ2-1; 8 positions match TRBD2. The CDR3 reads CASRPTAGAYNEQFF. The CDR3 bases are TGTGCCAGCAGACCGACAGCGGGAGCCTACAATGAGCAGTTCTTC.